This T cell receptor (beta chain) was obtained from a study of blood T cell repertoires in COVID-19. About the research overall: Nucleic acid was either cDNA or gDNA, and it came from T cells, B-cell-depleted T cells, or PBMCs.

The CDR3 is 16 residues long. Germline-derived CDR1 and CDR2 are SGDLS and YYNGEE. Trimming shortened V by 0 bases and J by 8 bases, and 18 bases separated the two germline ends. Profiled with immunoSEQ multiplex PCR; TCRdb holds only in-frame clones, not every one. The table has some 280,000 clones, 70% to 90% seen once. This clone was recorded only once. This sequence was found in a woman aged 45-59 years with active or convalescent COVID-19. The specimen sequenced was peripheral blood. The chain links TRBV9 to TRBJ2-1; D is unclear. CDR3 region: CASSVGNSHSSDEQFF. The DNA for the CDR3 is TGTGCCAGCAGCGTAGGTAATAGCCACTCCTCCGATGAGCAGTTCTTC. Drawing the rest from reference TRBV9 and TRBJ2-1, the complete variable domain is DSGVTQTPKHLITATGQRVTLRCSPRSGDLSVYWYQQSLDQGLQFLIQYYNGEERAKGNILERFSAQQFPDLHSELNLSSLELGDSALYFCASSVGNSHSSDEQFFGPGTRLTVL.